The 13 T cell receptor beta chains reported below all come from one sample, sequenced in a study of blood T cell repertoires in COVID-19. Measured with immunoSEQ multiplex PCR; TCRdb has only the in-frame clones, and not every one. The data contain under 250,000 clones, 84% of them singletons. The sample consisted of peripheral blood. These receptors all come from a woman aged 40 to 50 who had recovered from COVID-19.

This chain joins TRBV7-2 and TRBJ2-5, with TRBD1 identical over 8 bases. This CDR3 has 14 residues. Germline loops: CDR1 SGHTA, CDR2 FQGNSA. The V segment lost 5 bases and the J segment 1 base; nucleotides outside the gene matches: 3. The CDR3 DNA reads TGTGCCAGCAGCCAGGGACAGGTCCAAGAGACCCAGTACTTC. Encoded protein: CASSQGQVQETQYF.

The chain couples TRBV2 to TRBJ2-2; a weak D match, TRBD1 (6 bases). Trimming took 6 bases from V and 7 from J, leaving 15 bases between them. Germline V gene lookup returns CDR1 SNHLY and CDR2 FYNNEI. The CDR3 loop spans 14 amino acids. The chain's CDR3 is CASSDTGFHGELFF. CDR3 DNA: TGTGCCAGCAGCGACACAGGGTTTCACGGGGAGCTGTTTTTT.

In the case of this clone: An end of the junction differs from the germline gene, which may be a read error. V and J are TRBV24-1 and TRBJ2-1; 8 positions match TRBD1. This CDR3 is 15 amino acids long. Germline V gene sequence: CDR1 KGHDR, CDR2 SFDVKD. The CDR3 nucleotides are TGTGCCACCAGTGATCCAGGGGGCTCCGACAATGAGCAGTTCTTC. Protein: CATSDPGGSDNEQFF.

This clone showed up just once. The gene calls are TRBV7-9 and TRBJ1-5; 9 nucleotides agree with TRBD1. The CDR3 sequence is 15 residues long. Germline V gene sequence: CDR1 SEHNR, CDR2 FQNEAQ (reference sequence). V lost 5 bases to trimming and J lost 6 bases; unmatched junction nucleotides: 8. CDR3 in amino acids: CASSRDRAGTQPQHF. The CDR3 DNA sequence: TGTGCCAGCAGCCGGGACAGGGCGGGCACTCAGCCCCAGCATTTT. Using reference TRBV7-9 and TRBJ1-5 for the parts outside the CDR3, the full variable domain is DTGVSQNPRHKITKRGQNVTFRCDPISEHNRLYWYRQTLGQGPEFLTYFQNEAQLEKSRLLSDRFSAERPKGSFSTLEIQRTEQGDSAMYLCASSRDRAGTQPQHFGDGTRLSIL.

The CDR3 loop reads CASRLAGQDNEQFF. DNA for the CDR3: TGTGCCAGCAGGCTAGCGGGCCAGGACAATGAGCAGTTCTTC. This chain uses TRBV3-1 (or the pseudogene TRBV3-2) with TRBJ2-1, with 8 bases matching TRBD2. Trimming cost V 6 bases and J 5 bases; bases outside gene matches: 6. Germline V gene sequence: CDR1 LGHDT, CDR2 YNNKEL (reference sequence). This CDR3 is 14 amino acids long.

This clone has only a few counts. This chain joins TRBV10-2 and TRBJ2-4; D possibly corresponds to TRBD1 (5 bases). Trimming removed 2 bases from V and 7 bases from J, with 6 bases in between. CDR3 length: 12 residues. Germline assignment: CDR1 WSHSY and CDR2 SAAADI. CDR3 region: CASSETGNIQYF. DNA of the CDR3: TGCGCCAGCAGTGAGACAGGCAACATTCAGTACTTC.

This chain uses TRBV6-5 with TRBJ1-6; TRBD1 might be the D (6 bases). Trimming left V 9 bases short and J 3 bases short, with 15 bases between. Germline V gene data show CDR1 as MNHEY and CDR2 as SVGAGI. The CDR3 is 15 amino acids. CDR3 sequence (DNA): TGTGCCAGTTATCAGGACAGAAACTATAATTCACCCCTCCACTTT. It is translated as CASYQDRNYNSPLHF.

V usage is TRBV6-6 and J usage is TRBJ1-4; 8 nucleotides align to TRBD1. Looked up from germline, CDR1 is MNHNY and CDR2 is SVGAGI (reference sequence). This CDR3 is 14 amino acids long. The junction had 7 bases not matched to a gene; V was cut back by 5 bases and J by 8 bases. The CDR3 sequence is CASSQGARGEKLFF. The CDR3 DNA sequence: TGTGCCAGCAGTCAGGGGGCGCGAGGGGAAAAACTGTTTTTT.

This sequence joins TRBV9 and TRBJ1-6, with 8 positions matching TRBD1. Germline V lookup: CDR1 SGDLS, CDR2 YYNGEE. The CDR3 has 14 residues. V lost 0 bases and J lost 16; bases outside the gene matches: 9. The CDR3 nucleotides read TGTGCCAGCAGCGTAGAGAACGACAGGGGTCTGCTCCACTTT. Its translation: CASSVENDRGLLHF.

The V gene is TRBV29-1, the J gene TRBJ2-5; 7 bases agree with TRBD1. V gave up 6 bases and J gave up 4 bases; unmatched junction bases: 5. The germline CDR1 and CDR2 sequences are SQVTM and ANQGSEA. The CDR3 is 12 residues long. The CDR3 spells CSVQRTGETQYF. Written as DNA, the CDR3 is TGCAGCGTACAGCGGACAGGAGAGACCCAGTACTTC. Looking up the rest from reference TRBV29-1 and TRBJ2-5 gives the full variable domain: SAVISQKPSRDICQRGTSLTIQCQVDSQVTMMFWYRQQPGQSLTLIATANQGSEATYESGFVIDKFPISRPNLTFSTLTVSNMSPEDSSIYLCSVQRTGETQYFGPGTRLLVL.

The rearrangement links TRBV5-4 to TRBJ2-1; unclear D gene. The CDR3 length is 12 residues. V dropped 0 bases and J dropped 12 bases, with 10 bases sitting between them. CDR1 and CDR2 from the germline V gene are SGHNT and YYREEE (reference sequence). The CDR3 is CASSLAAARQFF. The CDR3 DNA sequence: TGTGCCAGCAGCTTGGCTGCCGCTAGGCAGTTCTTC.

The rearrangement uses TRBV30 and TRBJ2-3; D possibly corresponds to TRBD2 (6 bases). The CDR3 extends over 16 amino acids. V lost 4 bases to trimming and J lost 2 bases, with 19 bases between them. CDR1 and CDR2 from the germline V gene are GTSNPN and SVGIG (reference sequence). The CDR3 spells CAWIRPGLRDTDTQYF. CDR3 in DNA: TGTGCCTGGATTCGTCCGGGCCTGCGGGACACAGATACGCAGTATTTT.

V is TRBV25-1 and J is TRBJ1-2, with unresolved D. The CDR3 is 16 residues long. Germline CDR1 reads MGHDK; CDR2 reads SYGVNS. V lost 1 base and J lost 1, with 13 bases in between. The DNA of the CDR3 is TGTGCCAGCAGTGAATCTGGCACCAGGATTAACTATGGCTACACCTTC. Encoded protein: CASSESGTRINYGYTF.